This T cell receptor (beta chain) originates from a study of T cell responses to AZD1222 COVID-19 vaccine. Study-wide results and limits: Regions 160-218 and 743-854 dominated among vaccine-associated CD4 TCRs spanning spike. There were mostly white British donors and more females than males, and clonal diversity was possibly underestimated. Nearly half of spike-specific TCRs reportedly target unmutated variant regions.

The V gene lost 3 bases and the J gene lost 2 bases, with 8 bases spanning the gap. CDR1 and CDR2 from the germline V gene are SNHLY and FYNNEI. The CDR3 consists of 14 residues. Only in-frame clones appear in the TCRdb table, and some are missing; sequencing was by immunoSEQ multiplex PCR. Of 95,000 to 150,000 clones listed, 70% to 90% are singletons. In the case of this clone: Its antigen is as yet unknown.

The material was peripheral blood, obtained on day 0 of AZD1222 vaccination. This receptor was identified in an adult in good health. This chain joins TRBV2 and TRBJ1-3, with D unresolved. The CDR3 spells CASSETMTGNTIYF. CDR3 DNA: TGTGCCAGCAGTGAGACCATGACTGGAAACACCATATATTTT.